This T cell receptor beta chain is drawn from a study of cytomegalovirus exposure and HLA in healthy donors (dated by TCRdb to about 2017). For the study in its entirety: An earlier analysis of approximately 550 of the donors reported 276 Gb of sequence data and roughly 110 million unique TCR beta sequences from some 180 million T cells. Both class I and class II loci were covered by HLA typing, at four-digit resolution. The later analysis used no new phenotypic data to find candidate immune exposures, relying instead on TCR beta sequences and their occurrence across donors. Typing coverage varied by locus: 629-630 donors for A, B, C, DRB1 and DQB1; more than 500 for DQA1; more than 600 for DPA1; approximately 490 for DPB1. Among the roughly 400 genotyped donors, approximately 76% belonged to the genetic ancestry cluster associated with self-reported Caucasian donors. To study patterns of TCR occurrence, a later analysis re-analyzed previously published TCR beta repertoires from 600 to 750 donors and added high-resolution HLA genotyping. Every repertoire in the discovery cohort had been generated on one and the same sequencing platform. The study profiled the T cell repertoires of hundreds of subjects by immunosequencing and related them to cytomegalovirus serostatus. Roughly five DR-DQ haplotypes were handled as single units for association and clustering because linkage in the cohort was strong. An earlier analysis of several hundred of the donors applied high-throughput TCR beta sequencing to assess whether each TCR beta V gene segment acted as functional or pseudogenic. To predict cytomegalovirus infection status, the study brought together high-throughput TCR immunosequencing, statistical association of individual TCRs with disease status, and machine learning. On average, around 200,000 unique TCR beta nucleotide sequences were sequenced per donor among 350 to 400 genotyped donors of the cohort, with roughly 18% of those sequences being non-productive. Donor age, sex, ethnicity and CMV serostatus were compiled together with the repertoire data. In a later genetic analysis, genome-wide SNP genotypes for about 55% of the roughly 700 donors were used, and that subset was treated as a discovery cohort. A separate validation cohort of over a hundred different subjects was used in addition to the 666-subject first cohort. An early release that covered some 630 HLA-typed donors contained around 300 gigabases of sequencing data and 85 million to 100 million unique TCR sequences. The aim of the study was to test whether cataloging public T cell receptors could identify signatures of past pathogen exposure.

The cohort was made up of approximately 670 healthy bone marrow donors. At the time of sampling, every cohort member was nominally healthy, though immune exposures that went unrecorded were likely present. The donor was CMV seronegative and belonged to the group of 320 or so seronegative cohort members. Each donor provided a peripheral blood sample, and peripheral blood mononuclear cells were used for TCR beta sequencing. The Qiagen DNeasy Blood Extraction Kit was used to extract genomic DNA from the blood cell samples. The trim is 6 bases for V and 3 bases for J, with a gap of 17 bases between the germline ends. Via the germline V gene, CDR1 is MNHEY and CDR2 SVGAGI. The CDR3 spans 15 residues, from the cysteine through the phenylalanine. Only the CDR3 region is kept as DNA, spanning 45 bases read in frame from base 1. Results the study describes overall, beyond this receptor: Compared with equally common non-associated chains, HLA-associated TCR beta chains in a later analysis were more clonally expanded and had lower generation probabilities. A further reported finding was that TCR beta sequences accurately predicted the HLA-A and HLA-B alleles for most subjects in the first cohort. In the study, approximately 160 TCR beta chains were listed as associated with cytomegalovirus. Correlated functional status among segregating V segments might be attributable to linkage disequilibrium, but an unknown experimental factor could not be ruled out. While some public TCRs were present in many individuals, most TCR sequences turned up only very rarely across donors. A few of the identified cytomegalovirus-associated TCR beta chains were confirmed in vitro to be specific for cytomegalovirus antigens. Sequencing depth was assumed to be roughly uniform across donors in the presence/absence analyses, though that assumption may not hold. According to the authors, the approach could potentially be generalized to other disease states and immunological phenotypes. In a later analysis, TCR association rates were found to vary across HLA loci, with the most associated TCRs seen for DRB1 alleles and the fewest for HLA-C alleles. V-gene and J-gene trimming of TCR beta chains was associated with a missense DCLRE1C variant in a later genetic analysis, and the association was replicated in an independent cohort. Cytomegalovirus status was reported to be diagnosed by the classifier with high specificity and sensitivity in both the original and validation cohorts. A later genetic analysis reported fewer N-insertions in productive TCRs among donors in an Asian-associated ancestry cluster than the roughly 700-donor mean. Assigning TCR associations to individual alleles was difficult when HLA alleles, especially DR and DQ, strongly co-occurred. The earlier analysis of approximately 540 of the donors excluded some 16 rarely observed V segments, including chromosome 9 orphons, because counts were too low. In this cohort, only TCR beta chains were sequenced, and detectable features were limited by the absence of alpha or paired-chain data. Because some donors lacked HLA typing at each locus, the association tests relied only on the typed subset. The only immune exposure information available for the cohort was CMV serostatus. Some IMGT-functional V segments, including TRBV6-2 and TRBV6-3, could not be distinguished by the 87-base-pair reads and were therefore excluded. Specific HLA alleles were associated with 15,000 to 20,000 TCR beta sequences at a false discovery rate of 0.05 in a later analysis. An earlier analysis of approximately 570 of the donors showed that most TCR beta V segments appeared in productive rearrangements either about 90% or about 30% of the time, which broadly matched IMGT annotations. A later analysis reported that several top co-occurrence clusters appeared linked to parvovirus B19, influenza, CMV and Epstein-Barr virus. In a later analysis, most CMV-associated TCR beta chains were found to appear HLA-restricted, with HLA associations seemingly driven largely by CMV exposure. The sequencing pipeline was judged likely to have produced a cluster of highly shared sequence variants as a technical artifact.

A note on this clone: This clone's antigen is unknown.

Library creation used the immunoSEQ multiplex PCR assay. A mixture of 60 forward primers for TCR Vbeta segments and 13 reverse primers for TCR Jbeta segments was used in the multiplex PCR. The CDR3 region of rearranged TCR beta genes was amplified from genomic DNA with a multiplex PCR assay. On the Illumina HiSeq System, the amplified TCR beta libraries were sequenced as 87-base-pair reads. For the original study's pipeline: A later analysis tallied 75 million to 95 million unique TCR beta chains across the 550 to 850 repertoires, and around 9.9 million of those chains were shared by two or more donors. Raw reads were error-corrected and collapsed into unique sequences by a nearest-neighbor algorithm in which closely related sequences were merged to remove PCR and sequencing errors. CDR3 sequences were aligned to IMGT reference sequences to assign V, D and J gene segments. Each retained sequence needed at least a six-nucleotide match to both a V gene segment and a J gene segment. A rearrangement was called productive if the CDR3 had no stop codons and remained in frame with V and J, and every other rearrangement was called non-productive. CDR3 was defined by IMGT convention, running from the second conserved V-encoded cysteine to the conserved J-encoded phenylalanine. The earlier analysis of more than 450 of the donors excluded sequences that lacked an unambiguous match to a single V gene segment. An earlier analysis of a few hundred of the donors called V segments functional above 56.7% productive rearrangements and segregating when the between-donor standard deviation exceeded 5%. To diagnose cytomegalovirus status from the catalog of TCR beta chain sequences, a statistical classification framework was built. In a later analysis, TCR nucleotide sequences were compared against IMGT/GENE-DB human TR gene sequences so that V and J genes could be assigned. A later analysis assigned CDR3 sequences and most-parsimonious VDJ recombination scenarios with the TCRdist pipeline. In a later analysis, each TCR beta chain was defined by its CDR3 amino acid sequence together with its V-gene family, and reads without a unique V-gene family were excluded. A later analysis removed 500 to 600 highly shared, low-generation-probability nucleotide sequences to deal with suspected cross-contamination and a sequencing artifact. In a later analysis, a clonal expansion index for each public chain was calculated from normalized within-repertoire ranks of inferred template counts. A later analysis computed generation probabilities with a VDJ recombination model fitted to out-of-frame rearrangements, and checked the results against IGoR. In a later analysis, TCR-TCR, TCR-HLA and TCR-CMV co-occurrence was scored with hypergeometric tests, and a repertoire-size bias correction was applied to TCR pairs. A later analysis estimated false discovery rates by permuting HLA or CMV assignments 20 times. A later analysis grouped co-occurring TCRs with DBSCAN, adding TCRdist sequence similarity when clustering within HLA-allele-positive subsets. Repertoires with fewer than 30,000 or more than 120,000 public chains were left out of co-occurrence clustering, as were several repertoires with anomalous nucleotide sharing. Entries here come from immuneACCESS through TCRdb and include only in-frame sequences with V and J called. Some clones fail to appear in such tables; in the studies checked, an unresolved V gene covers under half of the shortfall, and the cause of the remainder is unknown. V and J calls and clone size follow that table, whereas D and trimming were derived from the DNA. The sample's own table lists approximately 50,000 clones. The ten most abundant clones make up roughly a sixth of the sample.

The TCR originated in a male donor in good health and CMV-seronegative. The sequence is built from TRBV6-5 and TRBJ1-1; the D gene is perhaps TRBD1, from 6 matching bases. Sequenced: PBMCs. CDR3 protein: CASRLRAGVYTEAFF. The sequenced DNA is TGTGCCAGCAGGTTAAGGGCAGGGGTATACACTGAAGCTTTCTTT.